This TCR beta chain was sequenced for a study of blood T cells in healthy people across ages. The sample holds a few counts of this clonotype. Germline V lookup: CDR1 SGHKS, CDR2 YYEKEE (reference sequence). V was clipped by 4 bases and J by 4 bases, with 14 bases between them. The CDR3 spans 14 residues. A second roughly 6 to 11 cycle PCR used barcoded and J-beta primers. TCRdb redid the calling of the 5' RACE reads with MiXCR, one entry per CDR3 protein. This sample has 700,000 to 1,000,000 distinct CDR3 sequences, with around 42% found just once. This TCR came from a man in his sixties in good health. The V and J genes are TRBV5-5 and TRBJ1-2; D is possibly TRBD1 (6 bases). Sequencing used blood. CDR3 sequence: CASSLQGYVYGYTF. DNA for the CDR3: TGTGCCAGCAGCCTACAGGGTTACGTCTATGGCTACACCTTC.